Below, one T cell receptor beta chain is given with its context. This sample was taken from a study of control samples from healthy donors and cancer patients. The V segment lost 2 bases and the J segment 13 bases; nucleotides outside the gene matches: 5. Germline CDR1 is SGHVS and CDR2 is FQNEAQ. The CDR3 consists of 12 residues. Generated by immunoSEQ multiplex PCR, the TCRdb table keeps only in-frame clones and is missing some. The sample has about 170,000 clones; 91% are singletons. The receptor was derived from a woman younger than 45 in good health. The J gene is TRBJ2-1, the V gene TRBV7-8; 7 bases line up with TRBD1. Sequencing input: blood. The CDR3 nucleotides are TGTGCCAGCAGCTTACGGGACAGTCCTCAGTTCTTC. Amino acids: CASSLRDSPQFF.